This TCR beta chain came from a study of blood T cell repertoires in COVID-19. Looking at the study overall: PBMCs, B-cell-depleted T cells, or T cells were the source of the cDNA or gDNA that made up the material.

This clone was seen only a few times. V lost 3 bases to trimming and J lost 7 bases; unmatched junction nucleotides: 11. CDR1 and CDR2 (germline): KGHSH, LQKENI. CDR3 size: 16 residues. Here immunoSEQ multiplex PCR was the method, and the copy in TCRdb shows in-frame clones only, minus some. In the table there are fewer than 35,000 clones, roughly nine tenths of which are singletons. The V call is TRBV18, the J call TRBJ1-4; the match to TRBD1 covers 7 bases. The clonotype originates from a woman older than 75 with active or convalescent COVID-19. Sequences were obtained from peripheral blood. The CDR3 region is CASSPMSTGLSEKLFF. CDR3 DNA: TGTGCCAGCTCACCGATGTCGACAGGGTTAAGTGAAAAACTGTTTTTT.